One T cell receptor beta chain is described in this entry. Antigen specificity is unknown. This sample was taken from a study of post-analysis software for immune sequencing data. Whole-study context: Several disease courses (relapsing-remitting, secondary progressive and progressive-relapsing) of multiple sclerosis were included. Study observations and caveats: Controls showed significantly higher normalized Chao1 diversity than did multiple sclerosis patients.

Unique molecular identifiers featured in each of the TCR beta cDNA libraries. Starting from roughly 1 to 10 million T cells, the study yielded about 540,000 cDNA molecules. TCRdb used MiXCR to reprocess the PCR reads, holding one entry per CDR3 protein. The sample has about 770,000 distinct CDR3 sequences, roughly 50% seen once. The sequence derives from a girl between 10 and 17 years old with multiple sclerosis. The sequencing sample was made of blood.

This CDR3 is CATSDLQGAGNEQFF. In DNA form, the CDR3 reads TGTGCCACCAGTGATTTGCAGGGGGCTGGCAATGAGCAGTTCTTC. This chain connects TRBV24-1 to TRBJ2-1, with TRBD1 matching 8 bases. The ends lost 0 bases at V and 6 bases at J; junction bases unmatched: 3. Germline CDR1 KGHDR, CDR2 SFDVKD. The CDR3 sequence is 15 residues long.